This T cell receptor beta chain was retrieved from a study of read filtering for tumor transcriptome and immune sequencing. This CDR3 region has 13 residues. In germline, CDR1 is LGHNA, CDR2 YSLEER. The J segment lost 7 bases and the V segment lost 3 bases, leaving 3 bases of the junction unmatched. Study-wide results and caveats: The CD138-negative fraction was mixed bone marrow immune cells, not pure T cells. Dropping single-read clonotypes raised IR-seq and RNA-seq shared-clonotype correlation. Roughly four fifths of IR-seq clonotypes had one read, totaling around 3.5% of reads; RNA-seq: approximately 73% and 42%. IR-seq captured clonotypes deeper and more reliably than RNA-seq.

There are a few counts of this clonotype. Its specificity is not known. Molecular barcoded adaptors covering alpha/delta and beta/gamma chains were used on roughly 400 ng RNA. TCRdb re-called the reads through MiXCR, storing one row per CDR3 protein. Of approximately 140,000 distinct CDR3 sequences detected, roughly 13% appear once; the ten largest clones hold under 9%. Specimen: a population of CD138-negative cells sorted from bone marrow. V is TRBV4-3 and J is TRBJ1-2; 9 bases match TRBD1. This clonotype was sampled from a donor at least 40 years old with multiple myeloma. CDR3 DNA: TGCGCCAGCAGCCAGGGACAGGGTCTTGGCTACACCTTC. Encoded protein: CASSQGQGLGYTF.